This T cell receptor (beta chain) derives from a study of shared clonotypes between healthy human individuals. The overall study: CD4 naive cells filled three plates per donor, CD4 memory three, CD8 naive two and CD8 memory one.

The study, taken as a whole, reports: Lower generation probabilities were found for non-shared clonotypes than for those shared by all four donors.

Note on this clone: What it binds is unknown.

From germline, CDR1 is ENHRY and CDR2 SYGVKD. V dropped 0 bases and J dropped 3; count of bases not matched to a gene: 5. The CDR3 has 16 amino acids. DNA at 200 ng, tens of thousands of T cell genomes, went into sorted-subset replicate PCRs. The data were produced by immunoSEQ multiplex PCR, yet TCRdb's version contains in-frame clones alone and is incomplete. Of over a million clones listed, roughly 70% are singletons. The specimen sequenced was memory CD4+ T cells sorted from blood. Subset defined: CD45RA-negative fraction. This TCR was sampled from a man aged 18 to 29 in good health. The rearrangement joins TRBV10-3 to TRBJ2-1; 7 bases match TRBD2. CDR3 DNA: TGTGCCATCAGTGAGTCCACTAGCGCCAGCTACAATGAGCAGTTCTTC. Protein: CAISESTSASYNEQFF.